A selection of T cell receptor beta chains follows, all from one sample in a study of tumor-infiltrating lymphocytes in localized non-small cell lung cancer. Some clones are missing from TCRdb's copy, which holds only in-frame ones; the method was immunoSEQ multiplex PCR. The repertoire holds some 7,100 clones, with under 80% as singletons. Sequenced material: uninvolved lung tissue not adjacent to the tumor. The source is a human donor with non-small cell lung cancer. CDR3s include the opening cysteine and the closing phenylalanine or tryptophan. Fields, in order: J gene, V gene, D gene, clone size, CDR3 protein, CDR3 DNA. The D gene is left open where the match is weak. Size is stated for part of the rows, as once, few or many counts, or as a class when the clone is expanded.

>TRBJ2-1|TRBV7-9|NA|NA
CASSFVRGGYNEQFF
TGTGCCAGCAGCTTTGTGAGGGGGGGTTACAATGAGCAGTTCTTC
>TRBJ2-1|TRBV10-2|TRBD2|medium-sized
CASSLAGGTNEQFF
TGCGCCAGCAGTTTGGCGGGGGGTACGAATGAGCAGTTCTTC
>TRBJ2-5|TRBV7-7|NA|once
CASSPGGGQETQYF
TGTGCCAGCAGCCCCGGGGGCGGTCAAGAGACCCAGTACTTC
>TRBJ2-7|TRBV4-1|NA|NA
CASSPTGYEQYF
TGCGCCAGCAGCCCTACAGGCTACGAGCAGTACTTC
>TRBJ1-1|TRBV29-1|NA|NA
CSATGPTNTEAFF
TGCAGCGCCACTGGACCTACGAACACTGAAGCTTTCTTT
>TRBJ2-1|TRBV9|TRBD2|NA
CASSVGTSLPFF
TGTGCCAGCAGCGTAGGGACTAGCTTGCCGTTCTTC
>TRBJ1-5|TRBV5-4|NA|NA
CASSLGGPGNQPQHF
TGTGCCAGCAGCTTGGGGGGTCCCGGCAATCAGCCCCAGCATTTT
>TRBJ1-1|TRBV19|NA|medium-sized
CASSIGGPRTEAFF
TGTGCCAGTAGTATAGGTGGCCCTCGGACTGAAGCTTTCTTT
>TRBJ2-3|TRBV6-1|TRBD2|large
CASSVAGGPWSTDTQYF
TGTGCCAGCAGTGTAGCGGGGGGTCCGTGGAGCACAGATACGCAGTATTTT
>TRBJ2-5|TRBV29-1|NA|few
CSVETLWETQYF
TGCAGCGTTGAGACGCTATGGGAGACCCAGTACTTC
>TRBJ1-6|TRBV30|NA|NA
CAWSEGGNSPLHF
TGTGCCTGGAGTGAGGGGGGAAATTCACCCCTCCACTTT
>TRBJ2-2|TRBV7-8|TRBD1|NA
CASSLGQGDTGELFF
TGTGCCAGCAGCTTAGGACAGGGTGACACCGGGGAGCTGTTTTTT
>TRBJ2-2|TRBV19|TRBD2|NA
CASSIGGGPTGELFF
TGTGCCAGTAGTATCGGCGGGGGGCCCACCGGGGAGCTGTTTTTT
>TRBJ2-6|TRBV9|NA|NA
CASSVEASGANVLTF
TGTGCCAGCAGCGTAGAAGCCTCTGGGGCCAACGTCCTGACTTTC
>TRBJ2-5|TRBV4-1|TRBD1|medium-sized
CASSQTRDSKETQYF
TGCGCCAGCAGCCAAACAAGGGACAGCAAAGAGACCCAGTACTTC
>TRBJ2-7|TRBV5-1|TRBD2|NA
CASSSGLAGEQYF
TGCGCCAGCAGCAGCGGACTAGCGGGAGAGCAGTACTTC
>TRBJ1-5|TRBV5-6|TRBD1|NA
CASSLGTGIGNQPQHF
TGTGCCAGCAGCTTGGGGACAGGGATCGGCAATCAGCCCCAGCATTTT
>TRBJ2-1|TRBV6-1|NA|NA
CASKLMGASYNEQFF
TGTGCCAGCAAATTGATGGGGGCTAGCTACAATGAGCAGTTCTTC
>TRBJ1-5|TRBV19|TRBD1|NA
CASSILSGDRGGSNQPQHF
TGTGCCAGTAGTATTCTATCCGGGGACAGGGGAGGGAGCAATCAGCCCCAGCATTTT
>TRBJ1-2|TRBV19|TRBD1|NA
CASSQDRGLSGYTF
TGTGCCAGTAGTCAGGACAGGGGACTCTCCGGCTACACCTTC
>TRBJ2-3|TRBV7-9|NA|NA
CASSFGSRGDTQYF
TGTGCCAGCAGCTTTGGATCCCGGGGAGATACGCAGTATTTT
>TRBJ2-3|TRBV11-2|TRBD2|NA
CASSIGTSGGQGAQYF
TGTGCCAGCAGCATCGGGACTAGCGGGGGACAGGGGGCGCAGTATTTT
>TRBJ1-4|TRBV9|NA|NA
CASSVGLTGGTNEKLFF
TGTGCCAGCAGCGTCGGACTGACTGGAGGAACTAATGAAAAACTGTTTTTT
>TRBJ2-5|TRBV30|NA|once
CAWSVGGETQYF
TGTGCCTGGAGTGTAGGGGGGGAGACCCAGTACTTC
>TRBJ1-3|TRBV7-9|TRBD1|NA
CASSLAPGGGNTIYF
TGTGCCAGCAGCTTAGCCCCAGGGGGTGGAAACACCATATATTTT
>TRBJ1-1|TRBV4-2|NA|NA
CASTPGQTVANTEAFF
TGTGCCAGCACCCCAGGCCAAACGGTCGCCAACACTGAAGCTTTCTTT
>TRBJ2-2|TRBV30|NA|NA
CAWSVGLGSGELFF
TGTGCCTGGAGTGTGGGTTTGGGGAGCGGGGAGCTGTTTTTT
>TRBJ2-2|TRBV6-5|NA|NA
CASSQSPNTGELFF
TGTGCCAGCAGCCAGTCCCCGAACACCGGGGAGCTGTTTTTT
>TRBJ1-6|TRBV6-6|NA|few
CASSLAVREGSPLHF
TGTGCCAGCAGTTTGGCGGTGAGGGAGGGTTCACCCCTCCACTTT
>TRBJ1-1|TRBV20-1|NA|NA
CSAHLGGAFF
TGCAGTGCTCATCTGGGGGGGGCTTTCTTT
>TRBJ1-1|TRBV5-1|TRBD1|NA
CASSPMGQGRITEAFF
TGCGCCAGCAGCCCTATGGGACAGGGAAGGATCACTGAAGCTTTCTTT
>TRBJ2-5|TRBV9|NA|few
CASGGEGETQYF
TGTGCCAGTGGGGGCGAGGGGGAGACCCAGTACTTC
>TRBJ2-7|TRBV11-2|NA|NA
CASSLSRNSYEQYF
TGTGCCAGCAGCTTAAGCAGGAACTCCTACGAGCAGTACTTC
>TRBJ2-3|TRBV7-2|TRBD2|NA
CASSLPTSGADTQYF
TGTGCCAGCAGCCTACCCACTAGCGGGGCAGATACGCAGTATTTT
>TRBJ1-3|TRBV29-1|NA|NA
CSVGQSSGNTIYF
TGCAGCGTTGGACAGAGCTCTGGAAACACCATATATTTT
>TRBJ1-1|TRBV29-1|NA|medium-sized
CSVEVLANTEAFF
TGCAGCGTTGAAGTACTTGCCAACACTGAAGCTTTCTTT
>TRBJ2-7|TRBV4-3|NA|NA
CASSQVRPGSYEQYF
TGCGCCAGCAGCCAAGTTCGCCCGGGCTCCTACGAGCAGTACTTC
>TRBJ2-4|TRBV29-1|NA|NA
CSVEGGELAKNIQYF
TGCAGCGTTGAAGGGGGAGAGTTAGCCAAAAACATTCAGTACTTC
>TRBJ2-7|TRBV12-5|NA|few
CASGLEQGPYEQYF
TGTGCTAGTGGTTTGGAGCAGGGACCCTACGAGCAGTACTTC
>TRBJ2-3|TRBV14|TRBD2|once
CASSQVTSGPTTDTQYF
TGTGCCAGCAGCCAAGTGACTAGCGGTCCAACCACAGATACGCAGTATTTT
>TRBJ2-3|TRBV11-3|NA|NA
CASSLGYPGETQYF
TGTGCCAGCAGCTTAGGGTACCCCGGGGAAACGCAGTATTTT
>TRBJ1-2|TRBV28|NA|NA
CASQTAIYGYTF
TGTGCCAGCCAGACAGCTATCTATGGCTACACCTTC
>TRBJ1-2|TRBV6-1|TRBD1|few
CASSEERTGQRSYGYTF
TGTGCCAGCAGTGAAGAGAGGACAGGGCAGAGGTCGTATGGCTACACCTTC
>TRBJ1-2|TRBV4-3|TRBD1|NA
CASSQDRTGGGYTF
TGCGCCAGCAGCCAAGATCGGACAGGAGGGGGCTACACCTTC
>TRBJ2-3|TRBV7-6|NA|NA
CASSLARRGRDTQYF
TGTGCCAGCAGCTTGGCCCGCAGGGGACGAGATACGCAGTATTTT
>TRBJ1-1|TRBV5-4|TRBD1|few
CASISGGQLNTEAFF
TGTGCCAGCATCTCGGGGGGACAGCTGAACACTGAAGCTTTCTTT
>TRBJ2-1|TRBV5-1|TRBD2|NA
CASTSGGGRGEQFF
TGCGCCAGCACCTCCGGCGGGGGAAGGGGTGAGCAGTTCTTC
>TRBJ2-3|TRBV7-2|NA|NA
CASSSQGLASTDTQYF
TGTGCCAGCAGTTCTCAGGGGTTGGCTAGCACAGATACGCAGTATTTT
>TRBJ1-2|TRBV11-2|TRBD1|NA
CASSPSDRLNYGYTF
TGTGCCAGCAGCCCGTCGGACAGGCTTAACTATGGCTACACCTTC
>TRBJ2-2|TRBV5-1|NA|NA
CASSFDGVNTGELFF
TGCGCCAGCAGCTTTGACGGGGTAAACACCGGGGAGCTGTTTTTT
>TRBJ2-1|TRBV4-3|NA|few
CASSQDEGNNEQFF
TGCGCCAGCAGCCAAGATGAAGGTAACAATGAGCAGTTCTTC
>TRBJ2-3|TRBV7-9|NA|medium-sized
CASSSVRERADTQYF
TGTGCCAGCAGCTCCGTCAGGGAGAGAGCAGATACGCAGTATTTT
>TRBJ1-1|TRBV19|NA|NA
CASSPQMNTEAFF
TGTGCCAGTAGTCCACAAATGAACACTGAAGCTTTCTTT
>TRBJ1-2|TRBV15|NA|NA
CATSRDQSVRDYGYTF
TGTGCCACCAGCAGAGATCAGTCGGTCAGGGACTATGGCTACACCTTC